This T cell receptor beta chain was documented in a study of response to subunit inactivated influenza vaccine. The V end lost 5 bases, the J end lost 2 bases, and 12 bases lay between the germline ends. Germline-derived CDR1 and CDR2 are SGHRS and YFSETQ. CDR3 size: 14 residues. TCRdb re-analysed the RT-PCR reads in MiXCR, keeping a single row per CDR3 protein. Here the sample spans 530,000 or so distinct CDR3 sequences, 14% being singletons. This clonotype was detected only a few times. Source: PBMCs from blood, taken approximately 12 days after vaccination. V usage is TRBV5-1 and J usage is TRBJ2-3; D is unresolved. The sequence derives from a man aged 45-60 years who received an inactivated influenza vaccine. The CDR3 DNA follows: TGCGCCAGCAGTCACACTGGACCCACAGATACGCAGTATTTT. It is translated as CASSHTGPTDTQYF.